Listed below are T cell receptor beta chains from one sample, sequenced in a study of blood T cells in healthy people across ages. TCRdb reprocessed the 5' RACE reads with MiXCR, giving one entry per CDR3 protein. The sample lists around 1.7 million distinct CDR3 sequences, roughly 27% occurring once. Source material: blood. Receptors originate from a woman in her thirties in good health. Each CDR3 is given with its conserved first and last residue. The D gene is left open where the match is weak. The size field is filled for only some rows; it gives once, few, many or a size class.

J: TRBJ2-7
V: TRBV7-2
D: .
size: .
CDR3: CASSLGSPRSYNEQYF
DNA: TGTGCCAGCAGCTTAGGATCCCCGCGATCCTACAATGAGCAGTACTTC

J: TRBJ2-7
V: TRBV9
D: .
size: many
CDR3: CASSGEEVPYEQYF
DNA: TGTGCCAGCAGCGGCGAGGAGGTCCCCTACGAGCAGTACTTC

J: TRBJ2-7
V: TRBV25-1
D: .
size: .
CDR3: CASSEFRGSVSEQYF
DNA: TGTGCCAGCAGTGAATTTAGGGGGTCAGTATCCGAGCAGTACTTC

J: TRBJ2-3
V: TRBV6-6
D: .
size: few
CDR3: CASSYSVGAQADTQYF
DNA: TGTGCCAGCAGTTACTCGGTAGGGGCCCAGGCGGATACGCAGTATTTT

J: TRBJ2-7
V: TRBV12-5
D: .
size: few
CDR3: CASGLEFGPSEQYF
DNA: TGTGCTAGTGGTTTGGAATTCGGGCCCTCCGAGCAGTACTTC

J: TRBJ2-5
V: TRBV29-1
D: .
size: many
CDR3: CSAERGAQETQYF
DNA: TGCAGCGCTGAAAGGGGGGCCCAAGAGACCCAGTACTTC

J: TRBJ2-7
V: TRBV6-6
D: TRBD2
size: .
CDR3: CASSWGAGTSGHEQYF
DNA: TGTGCCAGCAGTTGGGGCGCGGGGACTAGCGGGCACGAGCAGTACTTC

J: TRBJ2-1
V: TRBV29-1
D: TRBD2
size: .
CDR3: CSVEASGRAVDEQFF
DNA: TGCAGCGTTGAAGCTAGCGGGAGGGCCGTGGATGAGCAGTTCTTC

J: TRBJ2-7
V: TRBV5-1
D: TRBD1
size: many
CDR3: CASSLWGQSFYEQYF
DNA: TGCGCCAGCAGCTTGTGGGGACAGTCTTTCTACGAGCAGTACTTC

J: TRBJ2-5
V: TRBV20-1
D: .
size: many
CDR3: CSAPASAQETQYF
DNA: TGCAGTGCTCCTGCTAGCGCCCAAGAGACCCAGTACTTC

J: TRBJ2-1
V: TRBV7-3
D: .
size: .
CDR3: CASSLATHYNEQFF
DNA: TGTGCCAGCAGCCTCGCGACCCATTACAATGAGCAGTTCTTC

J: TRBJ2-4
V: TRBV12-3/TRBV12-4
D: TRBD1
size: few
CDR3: CASSFDRGPAEQYF
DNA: TGTGCCAGCAGTTTCGACAGGGGGCCAGCGGAGCAGTACTTC

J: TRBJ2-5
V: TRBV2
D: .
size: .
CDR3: CASGSESQETQYF
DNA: TGTGCCAGCGGGTCGGAATCCCAAGAGACCCAGTACTTC

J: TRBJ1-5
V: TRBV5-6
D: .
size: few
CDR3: CASSLGREVSNQPQHF
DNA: TGTGCCAGCAGCTTGGGCAGGGAAGTGAGCAATCAGCCCCAGCATTTT

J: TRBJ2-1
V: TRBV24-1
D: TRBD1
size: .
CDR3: CATGDSHEQFF
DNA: TGTGCCACCGGGGACAGCCATGAGCAGTTCTTC

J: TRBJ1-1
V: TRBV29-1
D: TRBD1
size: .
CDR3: CSVRNLRDRRAEAFF
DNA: TGCAGCGTGAGGAACCTTAGGGACAGGCGTGCTGAAGCTTTCTTT

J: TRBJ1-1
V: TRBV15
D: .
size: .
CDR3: CATSRPQGNTEAFF
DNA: TGTGCCACCAGCAGACCTCAGGGGAACACTGAAGCTTTCTTT

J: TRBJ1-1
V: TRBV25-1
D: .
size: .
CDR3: CASSELWANTEAFF
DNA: TGTGCCAGCAGTGAATTATGGGCGAACACTGAAGCTTTCTTT

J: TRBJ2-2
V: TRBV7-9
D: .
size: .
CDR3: CASSLGAGTETGELFF
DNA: TGTGCCAGCAGCTTAGGGGCAGGGACGGAGACCGGGGAGCTGTTTTTT

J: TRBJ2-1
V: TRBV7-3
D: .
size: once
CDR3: CASSSGVQETQFF
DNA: TGTGCCAGCAGCTCCGGGGTCCAAGAGACCCAGTTCTTC

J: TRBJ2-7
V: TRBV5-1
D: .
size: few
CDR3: CASSLWRGGDEQYF
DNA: TGCGCCAGCAGCTTGTGGAGGGGAGGCGACGAGCAGTACTTC

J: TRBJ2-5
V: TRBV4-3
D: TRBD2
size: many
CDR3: CASSQGLAGGKETQYF
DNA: TGCGCCAGCAGCCAAGGACTAGCGGGAGGAAAAGAGACCCAGTACTTC

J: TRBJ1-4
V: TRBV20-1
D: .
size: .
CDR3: CSARMMGTEKLFF
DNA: TGCAGTGCTAGAATGATGGGGACCGAAAAACTGTTTTTT

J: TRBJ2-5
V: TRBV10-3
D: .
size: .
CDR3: CAIGDEGEEIQYF
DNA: TGTGCCATCGGGGACGAGGGGGAAGAGATCCAGTACTTC

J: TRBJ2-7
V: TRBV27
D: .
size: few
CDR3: CASSLPWGQQPYEQYF
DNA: TGTGCCAGCAGTTTACCCTGGGGGCAACAACCCTACGAGCAGTACTTC

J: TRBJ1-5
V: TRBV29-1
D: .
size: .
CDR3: CSVQIGNQPQHF
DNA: TGCAGCGTCCAAATTGGCAATCAGCCCCAGCATTTT

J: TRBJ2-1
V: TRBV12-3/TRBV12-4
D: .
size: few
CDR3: CASSSFLDVERPLSYNEQFF
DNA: TGTGCCAGCAGCTCCTTCCTCGACGTAGAGCGCCCACTCTCCTACAATGAGCAGTTCTTC

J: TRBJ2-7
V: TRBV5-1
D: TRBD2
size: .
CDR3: CASSTGTSGVIYYEQYF
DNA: TGCGCCAGCAGCACCGGGACTAGCGGGGTTATTTACTACGAGCAGTACTTC

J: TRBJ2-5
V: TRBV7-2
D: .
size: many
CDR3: CASSYTSQETQYF
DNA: TGTGCCAGCAGCTATACTAGTCAAGAGACCCAGTACTTC

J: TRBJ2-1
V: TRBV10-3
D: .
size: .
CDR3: CAISGSGLNNEQFF
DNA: TGTGCCATCAGTGGCAGCGGACTAAACAATGAACAGTTCTTC

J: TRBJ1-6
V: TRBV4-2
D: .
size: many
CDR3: CASSQELGQGSYNSPLHF
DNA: TGTGCCAGCAGCCAAGAACTAGGTCAGGGCTCCTATAATTCACCCCTCCACTTT

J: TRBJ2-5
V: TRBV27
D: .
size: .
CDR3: CASSLSWAGQETQYF
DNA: TGTGCCAGCAGTTTATCCTGGGCAGGCCAAGAGACCCAGTACTTC

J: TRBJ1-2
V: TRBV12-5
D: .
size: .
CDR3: CASGLADRPGLGYTF
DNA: TGTGCTAGTGGTTTGGCTGACAGACCCGGCCTTGGCTACACCTTC

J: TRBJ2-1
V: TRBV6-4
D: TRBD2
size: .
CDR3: CASSDRTRKSSEQFF
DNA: TGTGCCAGCAGTGACAGGACTAGGAAGAGCAGTGAGCAGTTCTTC

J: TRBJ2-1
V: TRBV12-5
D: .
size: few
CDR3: CASGPGLRSYNEQFF
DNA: TGTGCTAGTGGCCCAGGACTGCGCTCCTACAATGAGCAGTTCTTC

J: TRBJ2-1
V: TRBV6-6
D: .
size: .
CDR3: CASKRESHNEQFF
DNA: TGTGCCAGCAAAAGGGAGTCCCACAATGAGCAGTTCTTC

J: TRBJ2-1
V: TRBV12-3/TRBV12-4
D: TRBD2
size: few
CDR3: CASSGGLAGIYNEQFF
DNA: TGTGCCAGCAGTGGGGGACTAGCGGGGATCTACAATGAGCAGTTCTTC

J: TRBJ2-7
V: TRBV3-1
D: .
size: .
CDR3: CASSRLEYATEQYF
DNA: TGTGCCAGCAGCCGACTAGAGTATGCTACGGAGCAGTACTTC

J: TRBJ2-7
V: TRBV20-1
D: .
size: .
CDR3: CSARDRKGVRNEQYF
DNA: TGCAGTGCTAGAGATAGAAAGGGGGTGAGGAACGAGCAGTACTTC

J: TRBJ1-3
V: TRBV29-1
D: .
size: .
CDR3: CSVVRGSGNTIYF
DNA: TGCAGCGTTGTCCGTGGGTCTGGAAACACCATATATTTT

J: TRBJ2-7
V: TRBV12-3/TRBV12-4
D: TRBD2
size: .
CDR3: CASSRGGLLYEQYF
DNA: TGTGCCAGCAGTCGGGGGGGCCTGTTGTACGAGCAGTACTTC

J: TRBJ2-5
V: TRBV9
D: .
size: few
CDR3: CASSSDPTGGRTRYF
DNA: TGTGCCAGCAGCTCAGACCCGACTGGGGGGCGGACCCGGTACTTC

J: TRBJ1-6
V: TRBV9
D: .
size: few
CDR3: CASSVSGGRSPLHF
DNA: TGTGCCAGCAGCGTATCCGGGGGCCGCTCACCCCTCCACTTT

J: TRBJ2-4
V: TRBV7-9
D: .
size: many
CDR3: CASSTLGNIQYF
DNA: TGTGCCAGCAGCACCTTAGGGAACATTCAGTACTTC

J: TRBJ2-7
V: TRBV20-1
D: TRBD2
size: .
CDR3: CSAVPSGASYEQYF
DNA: TGCAGTGCTGTTCCTAGCGGGGCCTCCTACGAGCAGTACTTC

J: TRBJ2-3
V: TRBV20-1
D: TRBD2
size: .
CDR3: CSARGKRGRTDTQYF
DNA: TGCAGTGCTAGAGGCAAGCGGGGACGGACGGATACGCAGTATTTT